These T cell receptor beta chains were read from a single sample in a study of T cells in localized non-small cell lung cancer. The repertoire was sequenced with immunoSEQ multiplex PCR; TCRdb's copy has only in-frame clones and lacks some. The sample has around 53,000 clones, around 82% seen once. This specimen consisted of PBMCs, obtained before any cancer treatment. These receptors were obtained from a woman aged 40-69 years with stage II lung adenocarcinoma. CDR3s include the opening cysteine and the closing phenylalanine or tryptophan. The D gene is left open where the match is weak. Size values are once, few and many counts, or a class for expanded clones, and some rows have none.

abundance: .; j_gene: TRBJ1-1; d_gene: .; v_gene: TRBV7-9; len: 14; CDR3nt: TGTGCCAGCAGCTTTGGGCCCATGAACACTGAAGCTTTCTTT; CDR3aa: CASSFGPMNTEAFF
abundance: .; j_gene: TRBJ1-1; d_gene: .; v_gene: TRBV7-2; len: 10; CDR3nt: TGTGCCAGCAGCCAGGTGGAAGCTTTCTTT; CDR3aa: CASSQVEAFF
abundance: .; j_gene: TRBJ2-3; d_gene: .; v_gene: TRBV21-1; len: 18; CDR3nt: TGTGCCAGCAGCAAAGAAAGGGCGGTAACTCGAGCCACAGATACGCAGTATTTT; CDR3aa: CASSKERAVTRATDTQYF
abundance: many; j_gene: TRBJ1-4; d_gene: .; v_gene: TRBV19; len: 15; CDR3nt: TGTGCCAGTAGTCCGGACCGTCGGAGGGAGGAAAAACTGTTTTTT; CDR3aa: CASSPDRRREEKLFF
abundance: .; j_gene: TRBJ1-1; d_gene: TRBD1; v_gene: TRBV28; len: 14; CDR3nt: TGTGCCAGCAGCCCTGGACAGGAGAACACTGAAGCTTTCTTT; CDR3aa: CASSPGQENTEAFF
abundance: .; j_gene: TRBJ1-2; d_gene: TRBD1; v_gene: TRBV18; len: 16; CDR3nt: TGTGCCAGCTCATCAGGACAGGTTAGCTTCAACTATGGCTACACCTTC; CDR3aa: CASSSGQVSFNYGYTF
abundance: .; j_gene: TRBJ1-1; d_gene: .; v_gene: TRBV29-1; len: 12; CDR3nt: TGCAGCGGGACATCCGGGGACACTGAAGCTTTCTTT; CDR3aa: CSGTSGDTEAFF
abundance: .; j_gene: TRBJ2-3; d_gene: .; v_gene: TRBV6-6; len: 14; CDR3nt: TGTGCCAGCAGTTATTCAGAGACCACAGATACGCAGTATTTT; CDR3aa: CASSYSETTDTQYF
abundance: .; j_gene: TRBJ2-5; d_gene: TRBD2; v_gene: TRBV6-1; len: 14; CDR3nt: TGTGCCAGCATCCGAGCGGGGGCGGGGGAGACCCAGTACTTC; CDR3aa: CASIRAGAGETQYF
abundance: .; j_gene: TRBJ1-4; d_gene: TRBD1; v_gene: TRBV4-1; len: 15; CDR3nt: TGCGCCAGCAGCCCCCAGACAGGGAAGGCTGAAAAACTGTTTTTT; CDR3aa: CASSPQTGKAEKLFF
abundance: .; j_gene: TRBJ1-2; d_gene: .; v_gene: TRBV29-1; len: 11; CDR3nt: TGCAGCACCTCGGAGAACTATGGCTACACCTTC; CDR3aa: CSTSENYGYTF
abundance: .; j_gene: TRBJ1-4; d_gene: .; v_gene: TRBV5-8; len: 16; CDR3nt: TGTGCCAGCAGCTTGGGCGTTGCCGGGACGGAAGAAAAACTGTTTTTT; CDR3aa: CASSLGVAGTEEKLFF
abundance: .; j_gene: TRBJ1-2; d_gene: TRBD1; v_gene: TRBV10-3; len: 13; CDR3nt: TGTGCCATCCTTCTGGACAGGGGCTATGGCTACACCTTC; CDR3aa: CAILLDRGYGYTF
abundance: .; j_gene: TRBJ1-6; d_gene: .; v_gene: TRBV4-1; len: 13; CDR3nt: TGCGCCAGCAGCCAGGAGGGTCAATCACCCCTCCACTTT; CDR3aa: CASSQEGQSPLHF
abundance: .; j_gene: TRBJ1-1; d_gene: .; v_gene: TRBV5-1; len: 13; CDR3nt: TGCGCCAGCAGAAAGGATCCCAACACTGAAGCTTTCTTT; CDR3aa: CASRKDPNTEAFF
abundance: .; j_gene: TRBJ1-1; d_gene: .; v_gene: TRBV5-5; len: 11; CDR3nt: TGTGCCAGCAACTTAGCCCTTGAAGCTTTCTTT; CDR3aa: CASNLALEAFF
abundance: .; j_gene: TRBJ1-4; d_gene: .; v_gene: TRBV7-9; len: 16; CDR3nt: TGTGCCAGCAGCTTGTTGAGGGGCTACACTAATGAAAAACTGTTTTTT; CDR3aa: CASSLLRGYTNEKLFF
abundance: .; j_gene: TRBJ1-2; d_gene: .; v_gene: TRBV27; len: 12; CDR3nt: TGTGCCAGCAGGGGGGGCAACTATGGCTACACCTTC; CDR3aa: CASRGGNYGYTF
abundance: .; j_gene: TRBJ1-5; d_gene: .; v_gene: TRBV7-2; len: 14; CDR3nt: TGTGCCAGCAGCCCCAGTCCAGGGCGTCAGCCCCAGCATTTT; CDR3aa: CASSPSPGRQPQHF
abundance: .; j_gene: TRBJ2-3; d_gene: .; v_gene: TRBV7-9; len: 11; CDR3nt: TGTGCCAGCAGCCCCCCAGATACGCAGTATTTT; CDR3aa: CASSPPDTQYF
abundance: .; j_gene: TRBJ2-3; d_gene: .; v_gene: TRBV25-1; len: 16; CDR3nt: TGTGCCAGCAGTGGTCGCCGGGACTCCGCATCAGATACGCAGTATTTT; CDR3aa: CASSGRRDSASDTQYF
abundance: .; j_gene: TRBJ1-5; d_gene: .; v_gene: TRBV19; len: 15; CDR3nt: TGTGCCAGTAGTAACACGAGGGGGGCAAGTCAGCCCCAGCATTTT; CDR3aa: CASSNTRGASQPQHF
abundance: .; j_gene: TRBJ1-1; d_gene: .; v_gene: TRBV28; len: 15; CDR3nt: TGTGCCAGCAGTTCCCCGGGGGGCTCGAACACTGAAGCTTTCTTT; CDR3aa: CASSSPGGSNTEAFF
abundance: .; j_gene: TRBJ2-1; d_gene: TRBD1; v_gene: TRBV6-4; len: 14; CDR3nt: TGTGCCAGCAGTGACGGGACAGGAAACAATGAGCAGTTCTTC; CDR3aa: CASSDGTGNNEQFF
abundance: .; j_gene: TRBJ1-1; d_gene: TRBD1; v_gene: TRBV2; len: 13; CDR3nt: TGTGCCAGCACCCAGGGGGAGAACACTGAAGCTTTCTTT; CDR3aa: CASTQGENTEAFF
abundance: .; j_gene: TRBJ1-1; d_gene: .; v_gene: TRBV2; len: 11; CDR3nt: TGTGCCAGCAGTGAATTGGTGAGACAGCCTTTT; CDR3aa: CASSELVRQPF
abundance: .; j_gene: TRBJ2-7; d_gene: .; v_gene: TRBV28; len: 12; CDR3nt: TGTGCCAGCAGTTCCCCCCCCCACGAGCAGTACTTC; CDR3aa: CASSSPPHEQYF
abundance: .; j_gene: TRBJ1-5; d_gene: TRBD1; v_gene: TRBV2; len: 15; CDR3nt: TGTGCCAGCAGTGAAGCCGACAGGGGAGACCAGCCCCAGCATTTT; CDR3aa: CASSEADRGDQPQHF